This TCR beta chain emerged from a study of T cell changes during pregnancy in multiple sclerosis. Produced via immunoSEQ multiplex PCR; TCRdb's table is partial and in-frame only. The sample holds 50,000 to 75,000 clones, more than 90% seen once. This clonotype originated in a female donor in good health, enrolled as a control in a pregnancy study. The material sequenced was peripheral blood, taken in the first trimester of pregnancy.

CDR3 sequence reads: CASSYFDRAEAFF. CDR3 bases: TGTGCCAGCAGTTACTTTGACAGGGCTGAAGCTTTCTTT. V is TRBV6-5 and J is TRBJ1-1; TRBD1 matches 7 bases. This CDR3 region has 13 residues. Germline values: CDR1 MNHEY, CDR2 SVGAGI. The V segment lost 1 base and the J segment 6 bases; nucleotides outside the gene matches: 2.